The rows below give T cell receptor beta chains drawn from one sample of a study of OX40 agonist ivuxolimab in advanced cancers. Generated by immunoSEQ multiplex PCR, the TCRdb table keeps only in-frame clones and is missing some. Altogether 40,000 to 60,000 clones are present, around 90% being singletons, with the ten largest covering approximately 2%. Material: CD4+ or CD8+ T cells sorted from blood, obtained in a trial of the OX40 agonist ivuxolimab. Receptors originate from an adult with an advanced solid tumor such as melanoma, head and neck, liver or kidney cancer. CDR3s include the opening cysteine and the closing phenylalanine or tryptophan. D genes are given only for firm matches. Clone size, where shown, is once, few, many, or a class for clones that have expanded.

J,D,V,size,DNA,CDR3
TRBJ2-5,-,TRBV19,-,TGTGCCAGTAGTATCCCCCAAGAGACCCAGTACTTC,CASSIPQETQYF
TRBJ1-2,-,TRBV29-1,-,-,CTVTDNYGCTF
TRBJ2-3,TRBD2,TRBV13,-,TGTGCCAGCACCCCCGGAGTTGGACTAGCTAGAATTACAGATACGCAGTATTTT,CASTPGVGLARITDTQYF
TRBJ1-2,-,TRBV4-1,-,TGCGCCAGCAGCCCAGTGACAGGCGGTTATGGCTACACCTTC,CASSPVTGGYGYTF
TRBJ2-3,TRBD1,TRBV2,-,TGTGCCAGCAGCGAGGACAGGAGCGCCGCAGATACGCAGTATTTT,CASSEDRSAADTQYF
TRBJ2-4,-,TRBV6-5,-,TGTGCCAGCAGTTACTCGACCCCCGGGGGCAAAAACATTCAGTACTTC,CASSYSTPGGKNIQYF
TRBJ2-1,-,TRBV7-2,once,TGTGCCAGCAGCTCCCGAAGTGTCGCGGGTCTGAGTGGAAATGAGCAGTTCTTC,CASSSRSVAGLSGNEQFF
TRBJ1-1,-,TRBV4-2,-,TGTGCCAGCAGCCAAGATCCCCAGGGGTTAACTGAAGCTTTCTTT,CASSQDPQGLTEAFF
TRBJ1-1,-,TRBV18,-,TGTGCCAGCTCACCCTTTAGTTATGTTGCAGAGAACACTGAAGCTTTCTTT,CASSPFSYVAENTEAFF
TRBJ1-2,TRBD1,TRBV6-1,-,TGTGCCAGCAGGCCGGGACAGGGAACCTATGGCTACACCTTC,CASRPGQGTYGYTF
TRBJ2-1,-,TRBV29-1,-,TGCAGCGCCACGGACTCCACAAGCTCCTACAATGAGCAGTTCTTC,CSATDSTSSYNEQFF
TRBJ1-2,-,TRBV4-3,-,TGCGCCAGCAGCCAAGAAGACAGGTTGGCTGGAGGCTACACCTTC,CASSQEDRLAGGYTF
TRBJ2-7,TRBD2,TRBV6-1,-,TGTGCCAGCAGGGGGGACTACTACGAGCAGTACTTC,CASRGDYYEQYF
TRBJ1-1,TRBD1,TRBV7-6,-,TGTGCCAGCAGCTTAGTTGGGGGGACAGACTTGAACACTGAAGCTTTCTTT,CASSLVGGTDLNTEAFF
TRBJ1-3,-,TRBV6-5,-,TGTGCCAGCACCCTCCTCCGGGACGCTCGAAGCACCATATATTTT,CASTLLRDARSTIYF
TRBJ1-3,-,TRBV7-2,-,TGTGCCAGCAGCATCTCAGGGACACAGTCTGGAAACACCATATATTTT,CASSISGTQSGNTIYF
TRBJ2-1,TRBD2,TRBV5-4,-,TGTGCCAGCAGCTTGGGGGGGACTAGCGGGACCTACAATGAGCAGTTCTTC,CASSLGGTSGTYNEQFF
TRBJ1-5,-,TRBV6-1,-,TGTGCCAGCAGTGGTCAGGGGTATAATCAGCCCCAGCATTTT,CASSGQGYNQPQHF
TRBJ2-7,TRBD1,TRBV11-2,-,TGTGCCAGCAGCTTCAGGACAGGGAAAACCTACGAGCAGTACTTC,CASSFRTGKTYEQYF
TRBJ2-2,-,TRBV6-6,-,TGTGCCAGCAGATCCAGGGTCCACACCGGGGAGCTGTTTTTT,CASRSRVHTGELFF
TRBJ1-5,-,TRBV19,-,TGTGCCAGTACCCTCTTTGGGCCCGGCGGCAATCAGCCCCAGCATTTT,CASTLFGPGGNQPQHF
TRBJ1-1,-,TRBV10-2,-,TGCGCCAGCAGACTCGACAGCTACACTGAAGCTTTCTTT,CASRLDSYTEAFF
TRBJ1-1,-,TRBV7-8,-,TGTGCCAGCAGCTTAGCGAGCCCCGGCATGAACACTGAAGCTTTCTTT,CASSLASPGMNTEAFF
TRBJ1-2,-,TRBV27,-,TGTGCCAGCAGTTTATCTTCCAGAAACTATGGCTACACCTTC,CASSLSSRNYGYTF
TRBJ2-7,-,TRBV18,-,TGTGCCAGCTCATTAGGGCCCCGCTACGAGCAGTACTTC,CASSLGPRYEQYF
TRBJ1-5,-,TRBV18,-,TGTGCCAGCTCGCCTTATAGCAATCAGCCCCAGCATTTT,CASSPYSNQPQHF
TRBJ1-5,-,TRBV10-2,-,TGCGCCAGCAGTTTGATGAATAGCAATCAGCCCCAGCATTTT,CASSLMNSNQPQHF
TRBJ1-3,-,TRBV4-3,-,TGCGCCAGCAGCCATGGACAGGGAAACACCATATATTTT,CASSHGQGNTIYF
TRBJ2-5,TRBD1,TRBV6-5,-,TGTGCCAGCAGTTACCGGGACAGACCAGGGACCCAGTACTTC,CASSYRDRPGTQYF
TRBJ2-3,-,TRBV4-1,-,TGCGCCAGCAGCCAAGAAAAGAATGGGAGATGGACAGATACGCAGTATTTT,CASSQEKNGRWTDTQYF
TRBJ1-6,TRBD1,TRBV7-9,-,TGTGCCAGCAGCTTAGAAGGGGGCGGTTCACCCCTCCACTTT,CASSLEGGGSPLHF
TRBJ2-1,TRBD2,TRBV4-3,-,TGCGCCAGCAGCCAAACGCGACTAGCGGCCTCCTACAATGAGCAGTTCTTC,CASSQTRLAASYNEQFF
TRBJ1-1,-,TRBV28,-,TGTGCCAGCAGTTTATTTACCTATTTGAACACTGAAGCTTTCTTT,CASSLFTYLNTEAFF
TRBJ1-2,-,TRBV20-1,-,TGCAGTGCTGCGGACTCGTATGGCTACACCTTC,CSAADSYGYTF
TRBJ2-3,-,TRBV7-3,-,TGTGCCAGCAGTCCCGGGGGAGCCCGCACAGATACGCAGTATTTT,CASSPGGARTDTQYF
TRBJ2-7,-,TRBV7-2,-,TGTGCCAGCAGCGTCGACCAGGGTTTGTTCTACGAGCAGTACTTC,CASSVDQGLFYEQYF
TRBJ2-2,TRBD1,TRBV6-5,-,TGTGCCAGCCGCCCCAGGGGGCGGGTCGGGGAGCTGTTTTTT,CASRPRGRVGELFF
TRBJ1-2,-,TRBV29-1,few,TGCAGCGTTGAAGAAACGGCGGGACGTGATGGTGGCTACACCTTC,CSVEETAGRDGGYTF
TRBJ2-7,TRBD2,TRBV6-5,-,TGTGCCAGCAGTTATTTGGGGGGGAGGTGGATACACGAGCAGTACTTC,CASSYLGGRWIHEQYF
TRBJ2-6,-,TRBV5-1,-,TGCGCCAGCAGCATTGAGGGGTCTGGGGCCAACGTCCTGACTTTC,CASSIEGSGANVLTF
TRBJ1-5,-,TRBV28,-,TGTGCCAGCAGTTTATCGAGGAATCAGCCCCAGCATTTT,CASSLSRNQPQHF
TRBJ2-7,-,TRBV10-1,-,TGCGCCAGCAGTGACGCGGGACGGACCTACGAGCAGTACTTC,CASSDAGRTYEQYF
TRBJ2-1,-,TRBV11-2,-,TGTGCCAGCAGTCGATCGGGCAGGGTGGGCAATGAGCAGTTCTTC,CASSRSGRVGNEQFF
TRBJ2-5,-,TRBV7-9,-,TGTGCCAGCAGCTTAGGGGGGCGGGGAGAGACCCAGTACTTC,CASSLGGRGETQYF
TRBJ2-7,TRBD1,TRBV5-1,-,TGCGCCAGCAGCCCGGGACAGGGCCACTCCTACGAGCAGTACTTC,CASSPGQGHSYEQYF
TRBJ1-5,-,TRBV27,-,TGTGCCAGCAGTTTAAATCTCGGCAATCAGCCCCAGCATTTT,CASSLNLGNQPQHF
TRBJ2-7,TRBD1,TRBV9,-,TGTGCCAGCAGCGCAACAGGGGTCTACGAGCAGTACTTC,CASSATGVYEQYF
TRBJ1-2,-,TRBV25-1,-,TGTGCCAGCAGTGGACCGGCTAAAAATGGCTACACCTTC,CASSGPAKNGYTF
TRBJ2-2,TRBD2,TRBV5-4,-,TGTGCCAGCAGCTCGCTCGGGGGGGGCACCGGGGAGCTGTTTTTT,CASSSLGGGTGELFF
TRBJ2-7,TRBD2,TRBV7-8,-,TGTGCCAGCAGCTTAGAGGCTAGCGGGAGAGGGTCCTACGAGCAGTACTTC,CASSLEASGRGSYEQYF
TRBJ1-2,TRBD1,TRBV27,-,TGTGCCAGCAGTTTCGGGACAGGTGGTGGCTACACCTTC,CASSFGTGGGYTF
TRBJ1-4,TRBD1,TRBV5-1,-,TGCGCCAGCAGCCCCTCGGGACAGGGAAATGAAAAACTGTTTTTT,CASSPSGQGNEKLFF